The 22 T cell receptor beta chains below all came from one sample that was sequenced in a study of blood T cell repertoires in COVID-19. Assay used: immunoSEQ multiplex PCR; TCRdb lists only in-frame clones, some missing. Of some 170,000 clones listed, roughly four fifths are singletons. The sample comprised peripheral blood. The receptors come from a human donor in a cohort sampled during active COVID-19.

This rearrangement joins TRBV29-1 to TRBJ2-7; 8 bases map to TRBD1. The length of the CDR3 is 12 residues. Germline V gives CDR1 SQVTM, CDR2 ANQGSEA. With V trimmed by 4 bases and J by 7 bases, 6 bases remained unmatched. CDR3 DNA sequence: TGCAGCGTTGTCGACAGGGGTCGGGAGCAGTACTTC. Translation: CSVVDRGREQYF.

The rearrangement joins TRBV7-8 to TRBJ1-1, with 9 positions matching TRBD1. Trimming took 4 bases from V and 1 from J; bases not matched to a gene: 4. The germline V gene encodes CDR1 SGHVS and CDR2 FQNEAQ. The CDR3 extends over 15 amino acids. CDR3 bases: TGTGCCAGCAGCTCTCGGGACAGGGCGAACACTGAAGCTTTCTTT. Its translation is CASSSRDRANTEAFF.

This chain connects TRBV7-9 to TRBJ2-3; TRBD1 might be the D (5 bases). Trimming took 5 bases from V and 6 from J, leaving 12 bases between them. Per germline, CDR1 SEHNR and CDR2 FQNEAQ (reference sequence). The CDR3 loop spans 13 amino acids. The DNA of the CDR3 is TGTGCCAGCAGCCCCCATAAGGGGGATACGCAGTATTTT. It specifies CASSPHKGDTQYF.

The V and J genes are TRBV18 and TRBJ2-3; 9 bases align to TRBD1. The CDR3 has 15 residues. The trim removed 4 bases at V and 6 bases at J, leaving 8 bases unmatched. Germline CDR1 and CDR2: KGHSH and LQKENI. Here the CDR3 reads CASSLQGADSDTQYF. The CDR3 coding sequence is TGTGCCAGCTCACTACAGGGGGCCGATTCGGATACGCAGTATTTT.

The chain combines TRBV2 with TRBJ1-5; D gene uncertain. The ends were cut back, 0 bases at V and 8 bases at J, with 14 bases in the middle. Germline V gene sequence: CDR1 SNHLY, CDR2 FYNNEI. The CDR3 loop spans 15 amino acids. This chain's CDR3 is CASSEAEGTLEPQHF. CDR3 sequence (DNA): TGTGCCAGCAGTGAAGCGGAGGGTACCCTTGAGCCCCAGCATTTT.

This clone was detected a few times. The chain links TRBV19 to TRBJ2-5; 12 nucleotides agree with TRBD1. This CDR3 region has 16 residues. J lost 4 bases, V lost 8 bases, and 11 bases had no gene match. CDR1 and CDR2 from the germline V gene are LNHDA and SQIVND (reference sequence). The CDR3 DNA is TGTGCCAGTGGGACAGGGGGCAGCGGGCGGAGAGAGACCCAGTACTTC. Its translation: CASGTGGSGRRETQYF.

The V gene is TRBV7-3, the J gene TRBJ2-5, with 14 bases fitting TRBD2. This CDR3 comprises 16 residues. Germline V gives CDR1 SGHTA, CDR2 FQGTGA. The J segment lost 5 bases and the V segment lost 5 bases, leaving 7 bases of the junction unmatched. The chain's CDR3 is CASSPGLAGGAETQYF. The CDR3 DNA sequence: TGTGCCAGCAGCCCCGGACTAGCGGGAGGTGCGGAGACCCAGTACTTC.

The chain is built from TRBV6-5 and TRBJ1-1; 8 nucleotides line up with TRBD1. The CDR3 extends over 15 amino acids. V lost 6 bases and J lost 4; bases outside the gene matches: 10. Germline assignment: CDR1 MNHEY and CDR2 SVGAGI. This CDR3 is CASRHQGAGSTEAFF. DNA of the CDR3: TGTGCCAGCAGGCATCAGGGGGCGGGGAGCACTGAAGCTTTCTTT.

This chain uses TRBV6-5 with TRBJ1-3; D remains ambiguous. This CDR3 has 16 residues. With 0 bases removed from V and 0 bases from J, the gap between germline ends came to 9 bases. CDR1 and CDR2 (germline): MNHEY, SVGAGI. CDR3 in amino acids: CASSYSSTVSGNTIYF. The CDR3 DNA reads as TGTGCCAGCAGTTACTCGTCCACAGTCTCTGGAAACACCATATATTTT.

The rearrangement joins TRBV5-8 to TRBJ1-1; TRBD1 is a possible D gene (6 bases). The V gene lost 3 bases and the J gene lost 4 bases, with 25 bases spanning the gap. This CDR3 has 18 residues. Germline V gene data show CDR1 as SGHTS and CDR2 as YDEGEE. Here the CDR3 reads CASSSPGGRFSRRTEAFF. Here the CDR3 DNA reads TGTGCCAGCAGCTCACCGGGGGGGCGGTTCTCCCGGCGCACTGAAGCTTTCTTT. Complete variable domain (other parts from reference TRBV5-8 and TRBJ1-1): EAGVTQSPTHLIKTRGQQATLRCSPISGHTSVYWYQQALGLGLQFLLWYDEGEERNRGNFPPRFSGRQFPNYSSELNVNALELEDSALYLCASSSPGGRFSRRTEAFFGQGTRLTVV.

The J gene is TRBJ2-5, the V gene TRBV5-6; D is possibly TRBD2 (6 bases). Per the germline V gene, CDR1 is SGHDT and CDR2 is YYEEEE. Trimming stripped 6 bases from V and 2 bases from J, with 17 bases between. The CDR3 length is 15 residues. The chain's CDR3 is CASTVGWSGQETQYF. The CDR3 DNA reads TGTGCCAGCACCGTCGGATGGAGCGGGCAAGAGACCCAGTACTTC.

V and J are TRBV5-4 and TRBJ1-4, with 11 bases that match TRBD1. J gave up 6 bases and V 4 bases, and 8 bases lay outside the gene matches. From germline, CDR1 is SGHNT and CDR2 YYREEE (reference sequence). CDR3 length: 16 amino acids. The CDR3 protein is CASSEDRGRRYEKLFF. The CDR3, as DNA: TGTGCCAGCAGCGAGGACAGGGGGCGCCGATATGAAAAACTGTTTTTT.

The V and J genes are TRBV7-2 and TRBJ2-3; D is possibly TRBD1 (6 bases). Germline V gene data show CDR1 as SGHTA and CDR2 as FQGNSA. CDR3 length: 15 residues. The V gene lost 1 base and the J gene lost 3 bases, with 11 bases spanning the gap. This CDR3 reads CASSLVGTQTDTQYF. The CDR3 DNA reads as TGTGCCAGCAGCTTAGTGGGGACACAGACAGATACGCAGTATTTT. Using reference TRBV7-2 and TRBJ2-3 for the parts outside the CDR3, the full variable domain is GAGVSQSPSNKVTEKGKDVELRCDPISGHTALYWYRQSLGQGLEFLIYFQGNSAPDKSGLPSDRFSAERTGGSVSTLTIQRTQQEDSAVYLCASSLVGTQTDTQYFGPGTRLTVL.

The DNA of the CDR3 is TGTGCCAGCAGGCGGGAGACTAGGGGTCAAGAGACCCAGTACTTC. Encoded protein: CASRRETRGQETQYF. The V gene is TRBV2, the J gene TRBJ2-5, with 7 bases matching TRBD2. Germline values: CDR1 SNHLY, CDR2 FYNNEI. Trimming took 6 bases from V and 2 from J; bases not matched to a gene: 9. The CDR3 runs 15 residues.

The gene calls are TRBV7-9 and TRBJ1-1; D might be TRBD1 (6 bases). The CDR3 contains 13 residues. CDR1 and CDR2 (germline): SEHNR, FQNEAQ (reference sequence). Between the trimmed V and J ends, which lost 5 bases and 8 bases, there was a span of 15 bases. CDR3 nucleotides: TGTGCCAGCAGCCGTATGACAGGAGCCGAAGCTTTCTTT. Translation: CASSRMTGAEAFF.

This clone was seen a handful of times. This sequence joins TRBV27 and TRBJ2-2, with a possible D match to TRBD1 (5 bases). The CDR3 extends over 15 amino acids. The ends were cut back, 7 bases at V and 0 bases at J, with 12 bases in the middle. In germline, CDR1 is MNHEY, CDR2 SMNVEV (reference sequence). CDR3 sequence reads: CASTRTNSNTGELFF. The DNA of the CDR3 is TGTGCCAGCACCCGGACAAATTCGAACACCGGGGAGCTGTTTTTT.

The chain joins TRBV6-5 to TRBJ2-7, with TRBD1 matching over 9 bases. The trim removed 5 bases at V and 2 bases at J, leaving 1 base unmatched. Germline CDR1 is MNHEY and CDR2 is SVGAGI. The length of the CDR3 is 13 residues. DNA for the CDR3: TGTGCCAGCAGTAGGGACAGGGCCTACGAGCAGTACTTC. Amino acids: CASSRDRAYEQYF.

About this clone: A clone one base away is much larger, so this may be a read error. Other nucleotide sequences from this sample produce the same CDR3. CDR3 sequence reads: CASSPTGVGYTF. CDR3 sequence (DNA): TGTGCCAGCAGCCCTACAGGGGTTGGCTACACCTTC. V gene TRBV6-6 combines with J gene TRBJ1-2, with TRBD1 matching over 7 bases. CDR3 size: 12 residues. The junction had 5 bases not matched to a gene; V was cut back by 6 bases and J by 7 bases. Germline V lookup: CDR1 MNHNY, CDR2 SVGAGI (reference sequence).

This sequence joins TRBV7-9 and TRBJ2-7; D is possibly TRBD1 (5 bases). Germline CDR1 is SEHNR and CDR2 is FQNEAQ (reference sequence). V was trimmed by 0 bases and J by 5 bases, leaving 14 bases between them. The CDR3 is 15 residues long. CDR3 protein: CASSLAPPGYDEQYF. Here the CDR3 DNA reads TGTGCCAGCAGCTTAGCCCCCCCAGGGTATGACGAGCAGTACTTC.

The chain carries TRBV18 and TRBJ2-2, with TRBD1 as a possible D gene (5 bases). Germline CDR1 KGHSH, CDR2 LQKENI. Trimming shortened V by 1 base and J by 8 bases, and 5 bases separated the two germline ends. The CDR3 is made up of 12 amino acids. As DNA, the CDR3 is TGTGCCAGCTCACCACGACAGGGGGAGCTGTTTTTT. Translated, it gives CASSPRQGELFF.

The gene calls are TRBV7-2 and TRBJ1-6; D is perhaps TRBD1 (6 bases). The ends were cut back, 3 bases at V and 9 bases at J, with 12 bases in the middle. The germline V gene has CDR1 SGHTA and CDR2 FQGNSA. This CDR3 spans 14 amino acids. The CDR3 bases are TGTGCCAGCAGCTTCAACAGGGATTTTTCACCCCTCCACTTT. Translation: CASSFNRDFSPLHF.

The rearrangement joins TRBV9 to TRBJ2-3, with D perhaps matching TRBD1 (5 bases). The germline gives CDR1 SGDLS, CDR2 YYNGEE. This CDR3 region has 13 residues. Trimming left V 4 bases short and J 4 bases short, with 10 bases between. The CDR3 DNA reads TGTGCCAGCAGCTTAATCAGGGCAGATACGCAGTATTTT. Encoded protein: CASSLIRADTQYF. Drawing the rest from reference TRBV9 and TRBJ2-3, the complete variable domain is DSGVTQTPKHLITATGQRVTLRCSPRSGDLSVYWYQQSLDQGLQFLIQYYNGEERAKGNILERFSAQQFPDLHSELNLSSLELGDSALYFCASSLIRADTQYFGPGTRLTVL.